These 27 T cell receptor beta chains share one sample of origin, sequenced in a study of T cells after yellow fever vaccination. TCRdb recomputed calls from the 5' RACE reads with MiXCR, one row per CDR3 protein. This table holds 250,000 to 300,000 distinct CDR3 sequences, 10% to 15% found once. This sample comprised CD4+ T cells sorted from PBMCs, obtained 45 days after the yellow fever booster vaccination. Receptors were obtained from a man aged 25-45 years who received the YFV17D yellow fever vaccine.

This clonotype has just a few counts. The chain combines TRBV5-1 with TRBJ2-5, with 7 bases aligning to TRBD2. Germline CDR1 is SGHRS and CDR2 is YFSETQ. This CDR3 contains 15 residues. V trimming: 4 bases; J trimming: 1 base; junction bases outside the gene matches: 7. CDR3 coding DNA: TGCGCCAGCAGCCCTTCGAGCGGGACCCAAGAGACCCAGTACTTC. This gives the protein CASSPSSGTQETQYF.

The chain has TRBV5-1 and TRBJ2-1; 10 nucleotides agree with TRBD2. This CDR3 is 18 amino acids long. The J segment lost 5 bases and the V segment lost 0 bases, leaving 11 bases of the junction unmatched. Looked up from germline, CDR1 is SGHRS and CDR2 is YFSETQ. The CDR3 DNA follows: TGCGCCAGCAGCTTGGTCCCCTCCGGGACTAGCGCAGACAATGAGCAGTTCTTC. This codes for CASSLVPSGTSADNEQFF.

The chain is built from TRBV5-1 and TRBJ1-3; D is possibly TRBD1 (5 bases). Per germline, CDR1 SGHRS and CDR2 YFSETQ. The CDR3 has 15 residues. V was shortened by 0 bases and J by 0 bases, with 7 bases between the two germline ends. CDR3 sequence (DNA): TGCGCCAGCAGCTTGGCCGACAGCTCTGGAAACACCATATATTTT. This codes for CASSLADSSGNTIYF.

The chain links TRBV24-1 to TRBJ2-1; D uncertain. CDR1 KGHDR and CDR2 SFDVKD come from the germline V gene. The CDR3 spans 14 residues. The germline V and J ends were trimmed by 7 bases and 1 base, with 10 bases remaining between them. The CDR3 protein is CATSRSQSYNEQFF. In DNA form, the CDR3 reads TGTGCCACCAGCAGGTCACAATCCTACAATGAGCAGTTCTTC.

This clonotype came up a few times. The V call is TRBV20-1, the J call TRBJ2-5; TRBD1 is a possible D gene (6 bases). This CDR3 spans 12 amino acids. Germline V gives CDR1 DFQATT, CDR2 SNEGSKA (reference sequence). Trimming removed 3 bases at V and 5 bases at J, with 10 bases between. CDR3 nucleotide sequence: TGCAGTGCTAGCCCAGGGGATGAGACCCAGTACTTC. Protein sequence: CSASPGDETQYF.

The chain has TRBV18 and TRBJ2-5, with D unresolved. Germline V gene data show CDR1 as KGHSH and CDR2 as LQKENI. V lost 8 bases to trimming and J lost 4 bases, with 14 bases between them. The CDR3 sequence is 13 residues long. The CDR3 DNA follows: TGTGCCAGCGCTACCTTAAATAGAGAGACCCAGTACTTC. Translated: CASATLNRETQYF.

There are a few counts of this clonotype. This chain connects TRBV30 to TRBJ2-2; 9 bases match TRBD1. This CDR3 comprises 16 residues. CDR1 and CDR2 (germline): GTSNPN, SVGIG (reference sequence). The CDR3 sequence is CAILRKGTGSTGELFF. The CDR3, as DNA: TGTGCAATCTTAAGAAAGGGGACAGGGTCCACCGGGGAGCTGTTTTTT.

V is TRBV12-5 and J is TRBJ1-1; a weak D match, TRBD1 (5 bases). Germline V CDR1 and CDR2: LGHNT, FRNRAP. CDR3 length equals 12 residues. V dropped 6 bases and J dropped 3 bases, with 8 bases sitting between them. The CDR3 coding sequence is TGTGCTAGTGGAGACAGTTACACTGAAGCTTTCTTT. As protein: CASGDSYTEAFF.

This clonotype was seen a handful of times. The chain recombines TRBV4-3 with TRBJ1-2; 7 bases match TRBD1. Germline V gene data show CDR1 as LGHNA and CDR2 as YSLEER. The CDR3 spans 13 residues. Trimming took 4 bases from V and 3 from J; bases not matched to a gene: 2. CDR3 sequence: CASSRDRDYGYTF. The CDR3 region has the DNA TGCGCCAGCAGCCGAGACAGGGACTATGGCTACACCTTC.

The chain employs TRBV12-3 or TRBV12-4 and TRBJ2-1, with a tentative D call TRBD1 (5 bases). CDR3 length: 12 amino acids. V lost 7 bases and J lost 7, with 11 bases in between. CDR3 nucleotides: TGTGCCAGCACCCTCAGGGTTAATGAGCAGTTCTTC. It codes for CASTLRVNEQFF.

This chain connects TRBV4-2 to TRBJ2-7; TRBD1 aligns across 8 bases. Germline CDR1 reads LGHNA; CDR2 reads YNFKEQ. There are 16 residues in the CDR3. V lost 4 bases and J lost 0; bases outside the gene matches: 8. CDR3 loop: CASSPRTGRSSYEQYF. The CDR3 DNA follows: TGTGCCAGCAGCCCCCGGACAGGGAGGAGCTCCTACGAGCAGTACTTC.

This clonotype appeared a few times. The chain uses TRBV20-1 and TRBJ2-5; 12 positions agree with TRBD1. The CDR3 sequence is 14 residues long. Germline CDR1 is DFQATT and CDR2 is SNEGSKA (reference sequence). V was clipped by 4 bases and J by 4 bases; unmatched bases: 4. The CDR3 region is CSAIRDRGRETQYF. CDR3 DNA: TGCAGTGCTATCCGGGACAGGGGGCGAGAGACCCAGTACTTC.

This clonotype came up many times. The chain combines TRBV5-1 with TRBJ2-1; a weak D match, TRBD2 (7 bases). Between the trimmed V and J ends, which lost 0 bases and 0 bases, there was a span of 13 bases. There are 17 residues in the CDR3. Germline-derived CDR1 and CDR2 are SGHRS and YFSETQ. The CDR3 here is CASSLEGGSISYNEQFF. DNA for the CDR3: TGCGCCAGCAGCTTGGAGGGGGGGAGTATCTCCTACAATGAGCAGTTCTTC.

The chain links TRBV25-1 to TRBJ2-7, with TRBD1 identical over 10 bases. The CDR3 totals 14 residues. Germline CDR1 is MGHDK and CDR2 is SYGVNS. J was trimmed by 5 bases and V by 0 bases; bases with no gene match: 1. The CDR3 coding sequence is TGTGCCAGCAGTGAATATGGGACAGGGGACGAGCAGTACTTC. Its translation: CASSEYGTGDEQYF.

This clonotype came up a few times. This chain uses TRBV6-1 with TRBJ2-7, with 8 bases identical to TRBD2. J was trimmed by 2 bases and V by 4 bases; bases with no gene match: 4. Looked up from germline, CDR1 is MNHNS and CDR2 is SASEGT. The CDR3 runs to 14 residues. CDR3 region: CASSVTSGPYEQYF. CDR3 coding DNA: TGTGCCAGCAGTGTAACTAGCGGACCCTACGAGCAGTACTTC.

This clonotype was recorded a few times. The rearrangement links TRBV28 to TRBJ2-5; the D gene is possibly TRBD1 (5 bases). In germline, CDR1 is MDHEN, CDR2 SYDVKM. V shed 6 bases and J shed 0 bases, with 11 bases lying between them. The CDR3 loop spans 14 amino acids. The CDR3 DNA reads TGTGCCAGCAGGTCCAGGGTGTACCAAGAGACCCAGTACTTC. Protein: CASRSRVYQETQYF.

The chain combines TRBV7-6 with TRBJ2-5; tentative D call: TRBD2 (5 bases). Trimming pared 1 base from V and 6 bases from J, leaving 12 bases between. From germline, CDR1 is SGHVS and CDR2 FNYEAQ. The CDR3 is made up of 14 amino acids. The chain's CDR3 is CASSLGRTLQTQYF. The CDR3, as DNA: TGTGCCAGCAGCTTAGGGAGGACCCTCCAGACCCAGTACTTC.

This clonotype was observed a handful of times. The chain joins TRBV5-1 to TRBJ2-3; TRBD2 matches 9 bases. Trimming at V came to 5 bases and at J to 4 bases, leaving 8 bases not matched to a gene. The V gene's germline CDR1 is SGHRS and CDR2 YFSETQ. The CDR3 is 15 amino acids. The DNA for the CDR3 is TGCGCCAGCAGTTCCCTGACTAGCGGAGCAGATACGCAGTATTTT. This gives the protein CASSSLTSGADTQYF.

Turning to this clonotype: A read error may account for a junction end that differs from germline. This chain joins TRBV15 and TRBJ1-3; the match to TRBD1 covers 10 bases. Germline CDR1 is LNHNV and CDR2 is YYDKDF (reference sequence). The length of the CDR3 is 15 residues. CDR3 nucleotides: TGTGCCACCAGCAGGGGACAGGGGCGCGGAAACACCACATATTTT. Translating it yields CATSRGQGRGNTTYF.

This clonotype was seen a handful of times. This chain joins TRBV5-1 and TRBJ2-5; either TRBD1 or TRBD2 may fit D (5 bases each). CDR1 SGHRS and CDR2 YFSETQ come from the germline V gene. The V gene lost 5 bases and the J gene lost 2 bases, with 13 bases spanning the gap. The CDR3 loop spans 14 amino acids. The CDR3: CASSTGTVQETQYF. CDR3 nucleotide sequence: TGCGCCAGCAGTACCGGGACGGTACAAGAGACCCAGTACTTC.

The chain is built from TRBV9 and TRBJ2-3; 11 bases are a match to TRBD1. Germline CDR1 reads SGDLS; CDR2 reads YYNGEE. V was clipped by 3 bases and J by 6 bases; unmatched bases: 3. The CDR3 contains 14 residues. Here the CDR3 reads CASSGTGGGDTQYF. The DNA of the CDR3 is TGTGCCAGCAGCGGGACAGGGGGCGGCGATACGCAGTATTTT.

This clonotype was observed a handful of times. V usage is TRBV7-9 and J usage is TRBJ2-7; 12 bases map to TRBD2. Trimming at V came to 5 bases and at J to 4 bases, leaving 6 bases not matched to a gene. CDR3 length: 15 amino acids. Per germline, CDR1 SEHNR and CDR2 FQNEAQ (reference sequence). The CDR3 region is CASSQLAGGRYEQYF. CDR3 DNA sequence: TGTGCCAGCAGCCAGCTAGCGGGAGGGAGGTACGAGCAGTACTTC.

CDR3 DNA sequence: TGTGCCATCAGACCCCTGGGGGGAGAGGAGACCCAGTACTTC. Encoded protein: CAIRPLGGEETQYF. The V gene is TRBV10-3, the J gene TRBJ2-5, with TRBD2 as a possible D gene (6 bases). Germline V gene data show CDR1 as ENHRY and CDR2 as SYGVKD. Trimming stripped 6 bases from V and 5 bases from J, with 16 bases between. The CDR3 sequence is 14 residues long.

V is TRBV9 and J is TRBJ1-6; a weak D match, TRBD1 (5 bases). The CDR3 extends over 14 amino acids. Germline loops: CDR1 SGDLS, CDR2 YYNGEE. V was trimmed by 0 bases and J by 9 bases, leaving 10 bases between them. CDR3 sequence: CASSVDQGVSPLHF. CDR3 nucleotide sequence: TGTGCCAGCAGCGTAGACCAAGGGGTTTCACCCCTCCACTTT.

The chain combines TRBV7-2 with TRBJ2-6; D is ambiguous. The ends were cut back, 8 bases at V and 0 bases at J, with 5 bases in the middle. Germline V lookup: CDR1 SGHTA, CDR2 FQGNSA. The CDR3 extends over 13 amino acids. This chain's CDR3 is CASEISGANVLTF. CDR3 sequence (DNA): TGTGCCAGCGAGATCTCTGGGGCCAACGTCCTGACTTTC.

V gene TRBV7-8 combines with J gene TRBJ1-1, with D maybe TRBD1 (6 bases). CDR1 is SGHVS, CDR2 FQNEAQ, per germline. Trimming shortened V by 4 bases and J by 4 bases, and 22 bases separated the two germline ends. The CDR3 has 17 amino acids. As DNA, the CDR3 is TGTGCCAGCAGCTCTGGGGGACCAGGAAACAGGGTCACTGAAGCTTTCTTT. The encoded protein is CASSSGGPGNRVTEAFF.

The V and J genes are TRBV27 and TRBJ1-2; TRBD1 might be the D (6 bases). Trimming left V 5 bases short and J 2 bases short, with 12 bases between. The CDR3 covers 14 residues. The germline V gene has CDR1 MNHEY and CDR2 SMNVEV (reference sequence). The CDR3: CASSRTGLNYGYTF. The CDR3 region has the DNA TGTGCCAGCAGTAGAACAGGGCTAAACTATGGCTACACCTTC.